Listed below are T cell receptor beta chains from one sample, sequenced in a study of T cells in Graves' hyperthyroidism and ophthalmopathy. Each CDR3 protein is one row after TCRdb ran MiXCR on the multiplex PCR reads. Of under 400,000 distinct CDR3 sequences in the sample, around 15% were seen once. The sequenced sample consisted of blood. The receptor set was obtained from an older woman with Graves' ophthalmopathy. CDR3s include the opening cysteine and the closing phenylalanine or tryptophan. The order of the fields is D gene, V gene, clone size, J gene, CDR3 DNA, CDR3 protein. The D gene is left open where the match is weak. Size is omitted from some rows. Given values are once, few, many or a class for expanded clones.

NA	TRBV6-9	few	TRBJ1-1	TGCGCCAGCAGCCGCAGGGAGCGGAACGCTGAAGCTTTCTTT	CASSRRERNAEAFF
TRBD1	TRBV5-4	NA	TRBJ2-3	TGTGCCAGCAGCTTACAAGGGGGCGTAGATACGCAGTATTTT	CASSLQGGVDTQYF
TRBD1	TRBV29-1	many	TRBJ2-1	TGCAGCGCCCAATGGCAGGGGGCGGTCAATGAGCAGTTCTTC	CSAQWQGAVNEQFF
NA	TRBV27	NA	TRBJ1-6	TGTGCCAGCAGTTCCGCCGGACGGTATAATTCACCCCTCCACTTT	CASSSAGRYNSPLHF
NA	TRBV7-9	many	TRBJ2-3	TGTGCCAGCAGCTTAGGTGGAGACAGGATCCAAGATACGCAGTATTTT	CASSLGGDRIQDTQYF
NA	TRBV7-2	many	TRBJ1-1	TGTGCCAGCAGCTTAGTTTGGCAGAACACTGAAGCTTTCTTT	CASSLVWQNTEAFF
TRBD1	TRBV28	many	TRBJ2-2	TGTGCCAGCAGTTTGTGGCAGGGGGCCGGGGAGCTGTTTTTT	CASSLWQGAGELFF
NA	TRBV19	NA	TRBJ2-5	TGTGCCAGTAGTATCCGGACCCTACAAGAGACCCAGTACTTC	CASSIRTLQETQYF
TRBD1	TRBV2	many	TRBJ1-5	TGTGCCAGCAGTGTCGTGACAGGGCGGGATCAGCCCCAGCATTTT	CASSVVTGRDQPQHF
TRBD2	TRBV20-1	many	TRBJ2-7	TGCAGTGCTACCGGACTAGCGGGAGGGGACTACGAGCAGTACTTC	CSATGLAGGDYEQYF
TRBD1	TRBV5-1	few	TRBJ1-4	TGCGCCAGCAGCCAAGCAGGGGGCTTTGAAAAACTGTTTTTT	CASSQAGGFEKLFF
NA	TRBV6-5	NA	TRBJ2-2	TGTGCCAGCAGTTACTCTTTGATCGGAGCCGGGGAGCTGTTTTTT	CASSYSLIGAGELFF
NA	TRBV28	many	TRBJ2-5	TGTGCCAGCAGTTTATTTGCCAGGGGCCTGTACCAAGAGACCCAGTACTTC	CASSLFARGLYQETQYF
TRBD2	TRBV28	NA	TRBJ2-1	TGTGCCAGCAGTTTTAATAGTGGACTAGCGGGAAAGGCTCCCGACTCCTACAATGAGCAGTTCTTC	CASSFNSGLAGKAPDSYNEQFF
TRBD1	TRBV3-1	many	TRBJ1-4	TGTGCCAGCAGCCCACGGACAGGGACGGACGAAAAACTGTTTTTT	CASSPRTGTDEKLFF
NA	TRBV19	NA	TRBJ1-6	TGTGCCAGTAGCATGACGTCGGGGTTCTCACCCCTCCACTTT	CASSMTSGFSPLHF
TRBD1	TRBV2	many	TRBJ2-7	TGTGCCAGCAGCACCGACAGGGGAAAGCAGTACTTC	CASSTDRGKQYF
TRBD2	TRBV4-1	NA	TRBJ2-3	TGCGCCAGCAGCCAAGATCGGGGGACTAGCGGGAGAAGCTCAGATACGCAGTATTTT	CASSQDRGTSGRSSDTQYF
NA	TRBV5-1	many	TRBJ2-2	TGCGCCAGCAGCCAGGGATCCACCGGGGAGCTGTTTTTT	CASSQGSTGELFF
TRBD2	TRBV7-2	many	TRBJ2-5	TGTGCCAGCAGCCCCTTCCGGACTAGCGGGAGTGAGACCCAGTACTTC	CASSPFRTSGSETQYF
NA	TRBV5-1	few	TRBJ2-2	TGCGCCAGCACCCTCAATCTCGGCGCCGGGGAGCTGTTTTTT	CASTLNLGAGELFF
TRBD2	TRBV20-1	many	TRBJ2-3	TGCAGTGCTACTATAGCGGGACTGGATACGCAGTATTTT	CSATIAGLDTQYF
NA	TRBV20-1	many	TRBJ2-7	TGCAGTGCTAGAGACAGGTCGGGGGTAGGACACGAGCAGTACTTC	CSARDRSGVGHEQYF
NA	TRBV7-2	NA	TRBJ2-2	TGTGCCAGCAGCTCGGAAGCCCGTTTGTCAACGAACACCGGGGAGCTGTTTTTT	CASSSEARLSTNTGELFF
NA	TRBV7-9	few	TRBJ2-1	TGTGCCAGCAGCTTAGCTAGGGGGAGGGCCCAGGGGAATGAGCAGTTCTTC	CASSLARGRAQGNEQFF
NA	TRBV7-3	many	TRBJ2-1	TGTGCCAGCAGCTTAACTGGGATCGGGGGCGACAATGAGCAGTTCTTC	CASSLTGIGGDNEQFF
NA	TRBV24-1	NA	TRBJ2-7	TGTGCCACCAGTGACACGACAGGGAGGCAAGGCGAGCAGTACTTC	CATSDTTGRQGEQYF
TRBD1	TRBV28	many	TRBJ1-3	TGTGCCAGCAGCCGGACAGGTGCTGGAAACACCATATATTTT	CASSRTGAGNTIYF
TRBD2	TRBV6-1	NA	TRBJ2-3	TGCGCCAGCAGAACTAGCGGGAGGCCGGCTAGCACAGATACGCAGTATTTT	CASRTSGRPASTDTQYF
NA	TRBV6-6	NA	TRBJ1-2	TGTGCCAGCAGTTACGGGGGGGCTAACTATGGCTACACCTTC	CASSYGGANYGYTF
NA	TRBV5-1	many	TRBJ2-1	TGCGCCAGCAGCTTGGACCACAATGAGCAGTTCTTC	CASSLDHNEQFF
NA	TRBV20-1	NA	TRBJ1-5	TGCAGTGCTAGAGAGGAGTACGACAATAGCAATCAGCCCCAGCATTTT	CSAREEYDNSNQPQHF
TRBD2	TRBV20-1	many	TRBJ2-3	TGCAGTGCTAGAGGGGCCAGCGGGAGGGCGGATACGCAGTATTTT	CSARGASGRADTQYF
NA	TRBV3-1	many	TRBJ2-3	TGTGCCAGCAGCCAACTAGCGAGTAGCACAGATACGCAGTATTTT	CASSQLASSTDTQYF
TRBD2	TRBV20-1	few	TRBJ2-3	TGCAGTGCTTGTGTAGCGGGGAGCACAGATACGCAGTATTTT	CSACVAGSTDTQYF
TRBD2	TRBV11-2	many	TRBJ2-7	TGTGCCAGCAGACATTATTCGGGGGGCGAGCAGTACTTC	CASRHYSGGEQYF
NA	TRBV18	NA	TRBJ2-7	TGTGCCAGCTCACCCTCTACAAGCTCCTACGAGCAGTACTTC	CASSPSTSSYEQYF
NA	TRBV19	NA	TRBJ2-2	TGTGCCAGTACCTTATTCGAAAACACCGGGGAGCTGTTTTTT	CASTLFENTGELFF
NA	TRBV7-9	few	TRBJ2-3	TGTGCCAGCAGCTTATTCCGGGACTCCTACACAGATACGCAGTATTTT	CASSLFRDSYTDTQYF
NA	TRBV20-1	many	TRBJ1-6	TGCAGTGCTGCCGACAGCAGGCAGTCACCCCTCCACTTT	CSAADSRQSPLHF